The 24 T cell receptor beta chains below were found in one sample sequenced in a study of blood T cell repertoires in COVID-19. The table came from immunoSEQ multiplex PCR; TCRdb's copy has only in-frame clones and leaves some out. The data contain under 300,000 clones, approximately 80% of them singletons. The material sequenced was peripheral blood. The receptors come from a woman older than 75 with active or convalescent COVID-19.

This clone occurred once. This chain links TRBV9 with TRBJ1-3, with TRBD1 as a possible D gene (6 bases). The CDR3 runs to 17 residues. Between the trimmed V and J ends, which lost 3 bases and 3 bases, there was a span of 19 bases. Germline assignment: CDR1 SGDLS and CDR2 YYNGEE. CDR3 sequence (DNA): TGTGCCAGCAGCGCACTGGGGGGGCCCCGACTTGGAAACACCATATATTTT. Translated: CASSALGGPRLGNTIYF.

The chain couples TRBV24-1 to TRBJ2-6, with D possibly TRBD2 on 5 matching bases. Trimming stripped 9 bases from V and 0 bases from J, with 5 bases between. The CDR3 length is 13 residues. In germline, CDR1 is KGHDR, CDR2 SFDVKD. The CDR3 DNA is TGTGCCACCCGGGGCTCTGGGGCCAACGTCCTGACTTTC. Amino acids: CATRGSGANVLTF.

The V call is TRBV19, the J call TRBJ1-5; tentatively, D is TRBD1 (5 bases). Per the germline V gene, CDR1 is LNHDA and CDR2 is SQIVND (reference sequence). Trimming stripped 4 bases from V and 7 bases from J, with 23 bases between. CDR3 length: 17 amino acids. The CDR3, as DNA: TGTGCCAGTAGTAAAAGCCCCGCAGAGTCAGGGTACCAGCCCCAGCATTTT. It translates to CASSKSPAESGYQPQHF.

The V and J genes are TRBV24-1 and TRBJ1-1; the D is unclear. CDR3 size: 14 residues. Germline CDR1 reads KGHDR; CDR2 reads SFDVKD. V was trimmed by 8 bases and J by 1 base, leaving 13 bases between them. The CDR3 region has the DNA TGTGCCACCACCTCTCCCCGGGAGAACACTGAAGCTTTCTTT. Amino acid sequence: CATTSPRENTEAFF.

The V call is TRBV5-1, the J call TRBJ2-2; 12 bases map to TRBD2. Looked up from germline, CDR1 is SGHRS and CDR2 is YFSETQ. The CDR3 is 16 amino acids. V lost 4 bases and J lost 1; bases outside the gene matches: 2. CDR3 residues: CASSRGLAGNTGELFF. In nucleotides, the CDR3 is TGCGCCAGCAGCAGGGGACTAGCGGGGAACACCGGGGAGCTGTTTTTT.

This clone has just a few counts. This chain links TRBV30 with TRBJ2-3, with 12 positions matching TRBD2. Germline lookup yields CDR1 GTSNPN and CDR2 SVGIG (reference sequence). The ends lost 1 base at V and 4 bases at J; junction bases unmatched: 3. The CDR3 runs 15 residues. The CDR3 bases are TGTGCCTGGAGTGGGACTAGCGGGGTGGCAGATACGCAGTATTTT. This encodes CAWSGTSGVADTQYF. Complete variable domain (other parts from reference TRBV30 and TRBJ2-3): SQTIHQWPATLVQPVGSPLSLECTVEGTSNPNLYWYRQAAGRGLQLLFYSVGIGQISSEVPQNLSASRPQDRQFILSSKKLLLSDSGFYLCAWSGTSGVADTQYFGPGTRLTVL.

This chain uses TRBV24-1 with TRBJ2-1; D gene uncertain. Germline values: CDR1 KGHDR, CDR2 SFDVKD. The CDR3 loop spans 14 amino acids. Trimming left V 0 bases short and J 5 bases short, with 7 bases between. CDR3 sequence (DNA): TGTGCCACCAGTGATTTGCGCAGAAACAATGAGCAGTTCTTC. Translated, it gives CATSDLRRNNEQFF.

The rearrangement uses TRBV29-1 and TRBJ2-7; D perhaps matches TRBD1 (6 bases). There are 12 residues in the CDR3. In germline, CDR1 is SQVTM, CDR2 ANQGSEA. V was pared by 7 bases and J by 2 bases, with 12 bases between. CDR3 nucleotides: TGCAGCGCTGCTGACAGGACCTACGAGCAGTACTTC. Its translation is CSAADRTYEQYF.

The genes are TRBV24-1 and TRBJ2-1; D may be TRBD2 (6 bases). The germline V and J ends were trimmed by 2 bases and 6 bases, with 13 bases remaining between them. The CDR3 covers 15 residues. CDR1 is KGHDR and CDR2 is SFDVKD in the germline V gene. CDR3 nucleotide sequence: TGTGCCACCAGTGATTCCTCGGGACTCCGCAATGAGCAGTTCTTC. Its protein is CATSDSSGLRNEQFF.

A single count supports this clone. The V gene is TRBV20-1, the J gene TRBJ1-1; D may be TRBD1 (5 bases). CDR3 length: 11 residues. The germline V gene has CDR1 DFQATT and CDR2 SNEGSKA (reference sequence). Between the trimmed V and J ends, which lost 0 bases and 8 bases, there was a span of 7 bases. CDR3 bases: TGCAGTGCTAGAGAAGGGGTAGAAGCTTTCTTT. It translates to CSAREGVEAFF.

The chain links TRBV3-1 (or the pseudogene TRBV3-2) to TRBJ2-7, with 10 bases fitting TRBD1. V dropped 3 bases and J dropped 3; count of bases not matched to a gene: 23. This CDR3 spans 21 amino acids. The germline V gene has CDR1 LGHDT and CDR2 YNNKEL (reference sequence). The CDR3 region is CASSHFTAGTGDFQRIYEQYF. Here the CDR3 DNA reads TGTGCCAGCAGCCACTTCACGGCCGGGACAGGGGACTTTCAGCGAATCTACGAGCAGTACTTC.

This clone has only one observation. The J gene is TRBJ1-1, the V gene TRBV3-1 (or the pseudogene TRBV3-2), with D perhaps TRBD1 (6 bases). V was pared by 6 bases and J by 4 bases, with 12 bases between. The CDR3 runs 13 residues. Germline CDR1 is LGHDT and CDR2 is YNNKEL (reference sequence). The CDR3, as DNA: TGTGCCAGCAGTCCAGGGGCTGGCACTGAAGCTTTCTTT. The encoded protein is CASSPGAGTEAFF.

This clone occurred a few times. The CDR3 DNA follows: TGCGCCAGCAGTGAGTTTTCCGGGACAGGGGGTTACGAGCAGTACTTC. It specifies CASSEFSGTGGYEQYF. V gene TRBV10-1 combines with J gene TRBJ2-7; TRBD1 matches at 11 bases. CDR1 is WNHNN, CDR2 SYGVQD, per germline (reference sequence). Trimming removed 1 base from V and 4 bases from J; junction bases left unmatched: 6. The CDR3 runs 16 residues.

Many counts were recorded for this clone. The J gene is TRBJ2-7, the V gene TRBV27, with D maybe TRBD1 (5 bases). Trimming shortened V by 8 bases and J by 1 base, and 18 bases separated the two germline ends. The CDR3 is 15 amino acids. Per germline, CDR1 MNHEY and CDR2 SMNVEV (reference sequence). This CDR3 is CASRSVTDPSYEQYF. The CDR3 bases are TGTGCCAGCCGGTCTGTGACAGATCCTTCCTACGAGCAGTACTTC.

The chain has TRBV6-6 and TRBJ1-1, with 11 bases identical to TRBD1. This CDR3 region has 14 residues. Germline V gene sequence: CDR1 MNHNY, CDR2 SVGAGI (reference sequence). V trimming: 6 bases; J trimming: 5 bases; junction bases outside the gene matches: 5. The CDR3 coding sequence is TGTGCCAGCAGGATCCGGGACAGGGGGACTGAAGCTTTCTTT. Amino acids: CASRIRDRGTEAFF.

This rearrangement joins TRBV5-1 to TRBJ2-7, with 7 bases that match TRBD1. The CDR3 is 14 amino acids. Germline CDR1 and CDR2: SGHRS and YFSETQ. The V and J ends lost 3 bases and 2 bases, in that order; junction bases with no gene match: 5. Here the CDR3 DNA reads TGCGCCAGCAGCTCGGGACAGTCCGCCTACGAGCAGTACTTC. Translation gives CASSSGQSAYEQYF.

In its sample, this clone was seen a few times. CDR3 protein: CATSDLGGDQPQHF. CDR3 DNA: TGTGCCACCAGTGATTTAGGCGGGGATCAGCCCCAGCATTTT. The chain combines TRBV24-1 with TRBJ1-5; D gene uncertain. Germline lookup yields CDR1 KGHDR and CDR2 SFDVKD. Trimming took off 1 base at V and 5 bases at J, with 8 bases between the two ends. There are 14 residues in the CDR3.

The chain uses TRBV15 and TRBJ2-1; 10 positions agree with TRBD2. V shed 3 bases, J shed 3 bases, and the junction held 2 bases outside the gene matches. CDR3 length equals 15 residues. Germline values: CDR1 LNHNV, CDR2 YYDKDF (reference sequence). Here the CDR3 DNA reads TGTGCCACCAGCAGGACTAGCGGGTTCTACAATGAGCAGTTCTTC. Its translation: CATSRTSGFYNEQFF.

The rearrangement joins TRBV5-1 to TRBJ2-1; 11 bases match TRBD2. The CDR3 covers 15 residues. Looked up from germline, CDR1 is SGHRS and CDR2 is YFSETQ. J gave up 6 bases and V 7 bases, and 9 bases lay outside the gene matches. The CDR3 loop is CASLAGGPFGNEQFF. CDR3 sequence (DNA): TGCGCCAGCTTAGCGGGAGGGCCGTTTGGCAATGAGCAGTTCTTC.

The gene calls are TRBV4-1 and TRBJ2-1, with 11 nucleotides matching TRBD2. V dropped 0 bases and J dropped 9; count of bases not matched to a gene: 7. CDR3 length equals 16 residues. CDR1 and CDR2 (germline): MGHRA, YSYEKL. CDR3 sequence: CASSQEATSGSSEQFF. The DNA for the CDR3 is TGCGCCAGCAGCCAAGAAGCCACTAGCGGGAGTAGTGAGCAGTTCTTC.

The genes are TRBV5-4 and TRBJ1-2; 8 nucleotides agree with TRBD1. The length of the CDR3 is 16 residues. V gave up 1 base and J gave up 5 bases; unmatched junction bases: 10. Germline-derived CDR1 and CDR2 are SGHNT and YYREEE (reference sequence). CDR3 sequence reads: CASSLIGDRSSYGYTF. CDR3 in DNA: TGTGCCAGCAGCTTGATCGGGGACAGGTCGTCGTATGGCTACACCTTC.

V gene TRBV6-6 combines with J gene TRBJ1-2; 7 bases map to TRBD1. The germline V gene has CDR1 MNHNY and CDR2 SVGAGI (reference sequence). This CDR3 comprises 14 residues. With 7 bases clipped from V and 3 bases from J, the junction kept 8 bases outside the gene matches. The CDR3 DNA reads TGTGCCAGCACTTCCCAGGGGGTTTACTATGGCTACACCTTC. It codes for CASTSQGVYYGYTF.

In nucleotides, the CDR3 is TGTGCCAGTAGTACACAGGGGGCGGTGAAGACCCAGTACTTC. It translates to CASSTQGAVKTQYF. The V and J genes are TRBV19 and TRBJ2-5, with 9 bases that match TRBD1. The CDR3 length is 14 residues. Per germline, CDR1 LNHDA and CDR2 SQIVND (reference sequence). V was pared by 4 bases and J by 6 bases, with 6 bases of the junction left unmatched. The full variable domain, rest sourced from reference TRBV19 and TRBJ2-5, is DGGITQSPKYLFRKEGQNVTLSCEQNLNHDAMYWYRQDPGQGLRLIYYSQIVNDFQKGDIAEGYSVSREKKESFPLTVTSAQKNPTAFYLCASSTQGAVKTQYFGPGTRLLVL.

This chain connects TRBV2 to TRBJ2-3; tentatively, D is TRBD1 (6 bases). Between the trimmed V and J ends, which lost 7 bases and 6 bases, there was a span of 14 bases. This CDR3 has 13 residues. The germline gives CDR1 SNHLY, CDR2 FYNNEI. The CDR3 loop is CASISGVLDTQYF. In nucleotides, the CDR3 is TGTGCCAGCATATCAGGGGTCCTGGATACGCAGTATTTT.